This T cell receptor beta chain appears in the sequencing data of a study of immune evolution from preneoplasia to lung adenocarcinoma. Study conclusions and caveats: Top clone frequencies peaked in normal lung, apparently declining through invasive adenocarcinoma.

Patients had resection in Japan or China between about 2014 and 2017. Method: immunoSEQ multiplex PCR; TCRdb's copy keeps in-frame clones and lacks some. The sample holds roughly 6,600 clones; under 85% are singletons and the top ten take 6% to 8%. Of note for this clone: What it binds is not known.

There are 13 residues in the CDR3. In germline, CDR1 is WNHNN, CDR2 SYGVQD (reference sequence). V dropped 6 bases and J dropped 6; count of bases not matched to a gene: 4. The specimen sequenced was FFPE lung adenocarcinoma in situ tissue. The clonotype was recovered from a person aged 60-80 years with lung adenocarcinoma. The rearrangement uses TRBV10-1 and TRBJ1-5, with 8 bases aligning to TRBD1. The CDR3 region is CASSYDRGQPQHF. As DNA, the CDR3 is TGCGCCAGCAGCTACGACAGGGGTCAGCCCCAGCATTTT.